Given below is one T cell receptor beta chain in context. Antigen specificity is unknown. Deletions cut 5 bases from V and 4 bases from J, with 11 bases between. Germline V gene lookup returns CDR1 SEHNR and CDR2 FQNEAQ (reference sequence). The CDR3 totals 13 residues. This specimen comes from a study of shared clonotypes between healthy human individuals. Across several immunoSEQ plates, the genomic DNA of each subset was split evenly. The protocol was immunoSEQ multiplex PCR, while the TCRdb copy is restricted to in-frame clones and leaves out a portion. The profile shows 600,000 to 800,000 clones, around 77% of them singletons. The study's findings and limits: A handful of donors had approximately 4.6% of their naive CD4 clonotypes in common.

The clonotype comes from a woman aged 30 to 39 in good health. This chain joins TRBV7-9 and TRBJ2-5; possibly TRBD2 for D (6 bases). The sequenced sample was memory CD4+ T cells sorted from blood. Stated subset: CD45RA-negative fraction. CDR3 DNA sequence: TGTGCCAGCAGCCATCCTAGCGCAGAGACCCAGTACTTC. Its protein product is CASSHPSAETQYF.